This entry lists 23 T cell receptor beta chains sequenced from one sample in a study of blood T cell repertoires in COVID-19. Profiled with immunoSEQ multiplex PCR; TCRdb holds only in-frame clones, not every one. The sample lists 200,000 to 300,000 clones; approximately 86% were seen once. The sample was peripheral blood. The receptors derive from an older woman with COVID-19, enrolled during active disease.

The gene calls are TRBV28 and TRBJ1-1; tentative D call: TRBD1 (5 bases). The germline gives CDR1 MDHEN, CDR2 SYDVKM. The length of the CDR3 is 17 residues. V was trimmed by 0 bases and J by 2 bases, leaving 16 bases between them. The CDR3 coding sequence is TGTGCCAGCAGTTTATGGGGCAGGGCTATAGTTAACACTGAAGCTTTCTTT. This translates into CASSLWGRAIVNTEAFF.

The rearrangement links TRBV7-9 to TRBJ1-4; D gene ambiguous. The CDR3 contains 15 residues. Per the germline V gene, CDR1 is SEHNR and CDR2 is FQNEAQ (reference sequence). The ends were cut back, 3 bases at V and 0 bases at J, with 8 bases in the middle. CDR3 amino acids: CASSFPKTTNEKLFF. DNA of the CDR3: TGTGCCAGCAGCTTTCCCAAAACAACTAATGAAAAACTGTTTTTT.

The chain recombines TRBV5-4 with TRBJ2-1, with TRBD1 as a possible D gene (5 bases). V was cut by 5 bases and J by 6 bases, with 18 bases left in between. This CDR3 has 15 amino acids. CDR1 and CDR2 from the germline V gene are SGHNT and YYREEE (reference sequence). CDR3 DNA sequence: TGTGCCAGCAGTCCCGTCGACAGAGTTTTCAATGAGCAGTTCTTC. Its protein is CASSPVDRVFNEQFF. The variable domain in full, with the rest retrieved from reference TRBV5-4 and TRBJ2-1, is ETGVTQSPTHLIKTRGQQVTLRCSSQSGHNTVSWYQQALGQGPQFIFQYYREEENGRGNFPPRFSGLQFPNYSSELNVNALELDDSALYLCASSPVDRVFNEQFFGPGTRLTVL.

CDR3 region: CASSRTSGTPRATQYF. The CDR3 DNA sequence: TGTGCCAGCAGTAGGACTAGCGGGACGCCTAGGGCTACGCAGTATTTT. The chain couples TRBV2 to TRBJ2-3, with 12 bases that match TRBD2. J was trimmed by 8 bases and V by 5 bases; bases with no gene match: 11. Looked up from germline, CDR1 is SNHLY and CDR2 is FYNNEI. This CDR3 spans 16 amino acids.

The chain has TRBV3-1 (or the pseudogene TRBV3-2) and TRBJ2-1; a possible D gene is TRBD1 (5 bases). Germline-derived CDR1 and CDR2 are LGHDT and YNNKEL (reference sequence). Trimming took 0 bases from V and 10 from J, leaving 10 bases between them. This CDR3 comprises 13 residues. The CDR3 sequence is CASSQDRVSEQFF. The CDR3 coding sequence is TGTGCCAGCAGCCAAGACAGGGTAAGCGAGCAGTTCTTC.

This clone occurred once. V usage is TRBV7-2 and J usage is TRBJ1-4; D is unresolved. The V end was cut by 5 bases, the J end by 0 bases, with 10 bases between. The CDR3 covers 15 residues. CDR1 and CDR2 from the germline V gene are SGHTA and FQGNSA. CDR3 nucleotide sequence: TGTGCCAGCAGCCTACAGACCACAACTAATGAAAAACTGTTTTTT. Amino acids: CASSLQTTTNEKLFF.

V gene TRBV20-1 combines with J gene TRBJ1-2; TRBD1 matches at 8 bases. Germline assignment: CDR1 DFQATT and CDR2 SNEGSKA (reference sequence). The CDR3 contains 15 residues. The trim removed 3 bases at V and 2 bases at J, leaving 8 bases unmatched. CDR3 sequence reads: CSASSTGGKNYGYTF. The CDR3 DNA is TGCAGTGCTAGTTCCACAGGGGGAAAAAACTATGGCTACACCTTC.

This clone was detected only once. This chain connects TRBV29-1 to TRBJ2-6; D possibly corresponds to TRBD1 (5 bases). CDR1 is SQVTM and CDR2 is ANQGSEA in the germline V gene. V was cut by 7 bases and J by 4 bases, with 11 bases left in between. The CDR3 length is 13 residues. The CDR3 loop reads CSARVTGANVLTF. The DNA for the CDR3 is TGCAGCGCCAGGGTGACAGGGGCCAACGTCCTGACTTTC. The full variable domain, in which reference TRBV29-1 and TRBJ2-6 provide the parts outside the CDR3, is SAVISQKPSRDICQRGTSLTIQCQVDSQVTMMFWYRQQPGQSLTLIATANQGSEATYESGFVIDKFPISRPNLTFSTLTVSNMSPEDSSIYLCSARVTGANVLTFGAGSRLTVL.

Only one count was recorded for this clone. The chain employs TRBV4-1 and TRBJ2-7; TRBD1 agrees at 9 bases. The CDR3 has 16 amino acids. CDR1 is MGHRA, CDR2 YSYEKL, per germline. The ends lost 3 bases at V and 2 bases at J; junction bases unmatched: 8. The CDR3 nucleotides are TGCGCCAGCAGCCAGGGGAGGGGACAGGGACCCTACGAGCAGTACTTC. Translation gives CASSQGRGQGPYEQYF.

This clone came up once. The V call is TRBV28, the J call TRBJ2-5, with TRBD2 matching 9 bases. CDR3 length equals 14 residues. Germline V gene lookup returns CDR1 MDHEN and CDR2 SYDVKM. J lost 2 bases, V lost 5 bases, and 3 bases had no gene match. DNA of the CDR3: TGTGCCAGCAGTCTAGCGGGGCTACAAGAGACCCAGTACTTC. Translation gives CASSLAGLQETQYF.

This chain links TRBV6-5 with TRBJ1-2; D might be TRBD1 (5 bases). The V gene's germline CDR1 is MNHEY and CDR2 SVGAGI. V was shortened by 6 bases and J by 5 bases, with 16 bases between the two germline ends. This CDR3 contains 14 residues. The CDR3 loop reads CASSYGGERYGYTF. The CDR3 region has the DNA TGTGCCAGCAGCTACGGGGGGGAGAGGTATGGCTACACCTTC.

In this sample, this clone turned up many times. The V call is TRBV9, the J call TRBJ2-1; TRBD2 matches at 12 bases. There are 15 residues in the CDR3. Germline-derived CDR1 and CDR2 are SGDLS and YYNGEE. V shed 3 bases, J shed 9 bases, and the junction held 7 bases outside the gene matches. CDR3 DNA sequence: TGTGCCAGCAGCGCCAGGACTAGCGGGGCGACTGAGCAGTTCTTC. Protein sequence: CASSARTSGATEQFF.

This clone showed up just a few times. The chain combines TRBV21-1 with TRBJ1-4; the table names TRBD1, a call not compared with the DNA. TRBV21-1 is recorded as a pseudogene. The CDR3 runs to 15 residues. Here the CDR3 DNA reads TGTGCCAGCAGCAAAAAGACAGCAACTAATGAAAAACTGTTTTTT. Translation: CASSKKTATNEKLFF.

This chain uses TRBV29-1 with TRBJ1-4, with TRBD1 matching over 7 bases. This CDR3 contains 12 residues. Germline V gives CDR1 SQVTM, CDR2 ANQGSEA. With V trimmed by 6 bases and J by 3 bases, 1 base remained unmatched. CDR3 in DNA: TGCAGCGTCGGGACAGCTAATGAAAAACTGTTTTTT. As protein: CSVGTANEKLFF.

The chain links TRBV6-8 to TRBJ2-1; D gene ambiguous. Germline CDR1 reads MNHGY; CDR2 reads SAAAGT. Trimming shortened V by 5 bases and J by 6 bases, and 11 bases separated the two germline ends. The CDR3 loop spans 13 amino acids. The CDR3 sequence: CASSTTPGNEQFF. As DNA, the CDR3 is TGTGCCAGCAGTACCACCCCGGGCAATGAGCAGTTCTTC.

The V call is TRBV7-6, the J call TRBJ2-7; 12 positions match TRBD2. Per germline, CDR1 SGHVS and CDR2 FNYEAQ. Trimming removed 1 base from V and 4 bases from J; junction bases left unmatched: 8. CDR3 length: 17 amino acids. The CDR3 DNA sequence: TGTGCCAGCAGCTTAGGCCCCACCGGGACTAGCGGGTACGAGCAGTACTTC. Its translation: CASSLGPTGTSGYEQYF. Filled out from reference TRBV7-6 and TRBJ2-7, the complete variable domain reads GAGVSQSPRYKVTKRGQDVALRCDPISGHVSLYWYRQALGQGPEFLTYFNYEAQQDKSGLPNDRFSAERPEGSISTLTIQRTEQRDSAMYRCASSLGPTGTSGYEQYFGPGTRLTVT.

The chain recombines TRBV19 with TRBJ2-3; no clear D. The germline CDR1 and CDR2 sequences are LNHDA and SQIVND (reference sequence). Trimming shortened V by 6 bases and J by 0 bases, and 7 bases separated the two germline ends. This CDR3 comprises 13 residues. The DNA for the CDR3 is TGTGCCAGTAGGTTGGCTAGCACAGATACGCAGTATTTT. Protein product: CASRLASTDTQYF.

The rearrangement links TRBV6-1 to TRBJ2-7; TRBD1 matches at 8 bases. The CDR3 is 19 residues long. The germline V gene has CDR1 MNHNS and CDR2 SASEGT. The V gene end was trimmed by 3 bases and the J gene end by 4 bases; junction bases not matched to a gene: 20. The CDR3 DNA reads as TGTGCCAGCAGTGAGGACCCCGAGTGGGTAGAGCAGGGGGCTTACGAGCAGTACTTC. This translates into CASSEDPEWVEQGAYEQYF.

The V call is TRBV27, the J call TRBJ1-1; the match to TRBD1 covers 7 bases. The CDR3 runs to 17 residues. V dropped 6 bases and J dropped 6; count of bases not matched to a gene: 19. Germline CDR1 and CDR2: MNHEY and SMNVEV (reference sequence). The CDR3 DNA sequence: TGTGCCAGCAGCACAAGGACAGGAACCGGGCTGGGATCTGAAGCTTTCTTT. Protein sequence: CASSTRTGTGLGSEAFF.

The V call is TRBV19, the J call TRBJ1-1, with D perhaps matching TRBD1 (5 bases). Germline V CDR1 and CDR2: LNHDA, SQIVND (reference sequence). Trimming removed 5 bases at V and 0 bases at J, with 13 bases between. CDR3 size: 15 residues. CDR3 bases: TGTGCCAGTAGTCCTTATAGGGGTGTGAACACTGAAGCTTTCTTT. It specifies CASSPYRGVNTEAFF. Drawing the rest from reference TRBV19 and TRBJ1-1, the complete variable domain is DGGITQSPKYLFRKEGQNVTLSCEQNLNHDAMYWYRQDPGQGLRLIYYSQIVNDFQKGDIAEGYSVSREKKESFPLTVTSAQKNPTAFYLCASSPYRGVNTEAFFGQGTRLTVV.

The rearrangement links TRBV7-2 to TRBJ1-1; 7 positions agree with TRBD1. Per germline, CDR1 SGHTA and CDR2 FQGNSA. The CDR3 consists of 20 residues. Losses at the gene ends were 0 bases for V and 1 base for J; bases not matched to a gene: 17. In nucleotides, the CDR3 is TGTGCCAGCAGCTTAGCCCCGATCGACAGGGCGGTGGGCCGGAACACTGAAGCTTTCTTT. Amino acids: CASSLAPIDRAVGRNTEAFF.

The sample holds a few counts of this clone. The junction does not match germline at one end; this may be a read error. J is TRBJ1-2 and V is TRBV6-1; D might be TRBD1 (5 bases). CDR3 size: 13 residues. In germline, CDR1 is MNHNS, CDR2 SASEGT. The CDR3, as DNA: TGTGCCAGCAGTGAAGCGGGGCTGACCGGAGAGAGCTTC. Its translation is CASSEAGLTGESF.

V and J are TRBV9 and TRBJ2-2; 7 bases agree with TRBD2. This CDR3 comprises 14 residues. V trimming: 0 bases; J trimming: 4 bases; junction bases outside the gene matches: 0. The germline V gene encodes CDR1 SGDLS and CDR2 YYNGEE. The CDR3 nucleotides read TGTGCCAGCAGCGTAGTAGCGGGCACCGGGGAGCTGTTTTTT. It specifies CASSVVAGTGELFF.